One T cell receptor beta chain is described in this entry. Libraries were prepared by immunoSEQ multiplex PCR; TCRdb keeps only in-frame clonotypes and omits some of them. Here the sample spans some 140,000 clones, approximately 80% being singletons. The data originate from a study of T cell responses to AZD1222 COVID-19 vaccine. Study in general: It was second doses at about 4 or about 12 weeks that were pooled.

CDR3 length: 17 amino acids. Per germline, CDR1 MDHEN and CDR2 SYDVKM. Trimming took 5 bases from V and 4 from J; bases not matched to a gene: 12. This TCR came from an adult in good health. This chain connects TRBV28 to TRBJ1-2; 11 nucleotides align to TRBD1. The starting material was peripheral blood, obtained on day 0 of AZD1222 vaccination. DNA of the CDR3: TGTGCCAGCAGTATCTGGACAGGGGGCCGGTTGCCCTATGGCTACACCTTC. Translation gives CASSIWTGGRLPYGYTF.